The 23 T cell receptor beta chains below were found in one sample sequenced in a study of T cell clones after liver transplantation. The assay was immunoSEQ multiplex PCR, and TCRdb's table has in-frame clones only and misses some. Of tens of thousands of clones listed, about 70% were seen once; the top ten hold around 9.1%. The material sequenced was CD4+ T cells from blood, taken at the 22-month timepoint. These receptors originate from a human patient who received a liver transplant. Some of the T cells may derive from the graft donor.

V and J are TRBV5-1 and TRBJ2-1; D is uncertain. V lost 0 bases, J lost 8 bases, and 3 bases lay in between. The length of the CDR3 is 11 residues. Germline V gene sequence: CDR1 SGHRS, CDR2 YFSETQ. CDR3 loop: CASSLDYEQFF. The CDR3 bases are TGCGCCAGCAGCTTGGACTATGAGCAGTTCTTC.

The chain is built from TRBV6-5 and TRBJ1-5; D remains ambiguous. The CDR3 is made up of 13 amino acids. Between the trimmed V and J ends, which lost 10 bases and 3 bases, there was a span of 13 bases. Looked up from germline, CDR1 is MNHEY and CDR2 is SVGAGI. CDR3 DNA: TGTGCCACCTCTGGACGGGACAATCAGCCCCAGCATTTT. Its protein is CATSGRDNQPQHF.

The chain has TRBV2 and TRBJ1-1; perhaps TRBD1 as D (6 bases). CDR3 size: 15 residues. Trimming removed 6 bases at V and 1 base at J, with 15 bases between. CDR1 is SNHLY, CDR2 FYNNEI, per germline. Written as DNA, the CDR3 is TGTGCCAGCAGGGGCCTTACAGGGTCGAACACTGAAGCTTTCTTT. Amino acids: CASRGLTGSNTEAFF.

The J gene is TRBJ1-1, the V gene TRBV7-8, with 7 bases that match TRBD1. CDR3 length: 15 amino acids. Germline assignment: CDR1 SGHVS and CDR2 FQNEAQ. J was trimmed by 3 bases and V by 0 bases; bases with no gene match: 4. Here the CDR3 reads CASSLAGQPDTEAFF. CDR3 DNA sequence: TGTGCCAGCAGCTTAGCGGGACAGCCGGACACTGAAGCTTTCTTT.

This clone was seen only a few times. The CDR3 sequence: CASSYGGGAQETQYF. The CDR3 bases are TGTGCCAGCAGTTACGGTGGGGGGGCCCAAGAGACCCAGTACTTC. The rearrangement joins TRBV6-6 to TRBJ2-5, with D perhaps matching TRBD2 (7 bases). Germline V gene sequence: CDR1 MNHNY, CDR2 SVGAGI (reference sequence). The V end was cut by 2 bases, the J end by 1 base, with 11 bases between. This CDR3 is 15 amino acids long.

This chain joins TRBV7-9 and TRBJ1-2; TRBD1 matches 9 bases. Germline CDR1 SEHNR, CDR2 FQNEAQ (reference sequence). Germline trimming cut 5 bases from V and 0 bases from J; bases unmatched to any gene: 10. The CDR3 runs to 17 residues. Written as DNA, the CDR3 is TGTGCCAGCAGCCCCACCCGGGGACAGGGAGCTAACTATGGCTACACCTTC. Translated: CASSPTRGQGANYGYTF.

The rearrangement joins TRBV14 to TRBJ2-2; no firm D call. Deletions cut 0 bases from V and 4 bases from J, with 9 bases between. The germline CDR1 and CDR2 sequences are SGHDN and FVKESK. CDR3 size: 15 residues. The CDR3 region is CASSQDLLATGELFF. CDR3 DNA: TGTGCCAGCAGCCAAGATCTACTGGCCACCGGGGAGCTGTTTTTT.

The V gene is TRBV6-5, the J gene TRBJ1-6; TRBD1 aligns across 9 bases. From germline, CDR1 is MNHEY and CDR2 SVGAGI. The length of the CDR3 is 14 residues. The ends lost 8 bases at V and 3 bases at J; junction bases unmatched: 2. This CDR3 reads CASGTGNYNSPLHF. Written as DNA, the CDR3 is TGTGCCAGCGGGACAGGGAACTATAATTCACCCCTCCACTTT.

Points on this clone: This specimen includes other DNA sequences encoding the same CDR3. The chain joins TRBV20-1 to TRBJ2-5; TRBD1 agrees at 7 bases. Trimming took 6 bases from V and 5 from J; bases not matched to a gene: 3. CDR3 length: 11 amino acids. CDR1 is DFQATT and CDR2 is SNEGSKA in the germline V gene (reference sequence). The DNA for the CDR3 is TGCAGTGCAGACAGGGACGAGACCCAGTACTTC. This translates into CSADRDETQYF.

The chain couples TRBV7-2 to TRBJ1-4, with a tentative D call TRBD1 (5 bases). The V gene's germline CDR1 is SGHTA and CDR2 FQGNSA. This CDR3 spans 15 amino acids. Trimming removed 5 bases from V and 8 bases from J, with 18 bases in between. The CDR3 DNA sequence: TGTGCCAGCAGCCCAAACGGTGGTAAGGGGGAAAAACTGTTTTTT. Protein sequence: CASSPNGGKGEKLFF.

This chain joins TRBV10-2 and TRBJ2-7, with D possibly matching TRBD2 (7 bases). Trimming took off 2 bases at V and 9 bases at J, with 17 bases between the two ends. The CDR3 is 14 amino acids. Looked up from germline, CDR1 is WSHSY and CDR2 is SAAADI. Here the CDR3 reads CASSEEGGRVWQYF. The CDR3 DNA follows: TGCGCCAGCAGTGAGGAGGGGGGGCGAGTTTGGCAGTACTTC.

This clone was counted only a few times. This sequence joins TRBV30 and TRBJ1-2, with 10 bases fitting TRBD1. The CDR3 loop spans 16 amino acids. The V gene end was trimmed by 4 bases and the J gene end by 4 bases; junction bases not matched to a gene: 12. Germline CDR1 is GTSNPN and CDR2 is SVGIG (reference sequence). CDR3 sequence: CAWIGDRGVALYGYTF. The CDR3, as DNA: TGTGCCTGGATTGGGGACAGGGGCGTAGCGCTCTATGGCTACACCTTC.

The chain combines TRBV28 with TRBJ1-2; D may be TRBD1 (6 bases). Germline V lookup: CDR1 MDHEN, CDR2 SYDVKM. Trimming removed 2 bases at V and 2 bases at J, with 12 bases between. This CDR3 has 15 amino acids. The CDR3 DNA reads TGTGCCAGCAGTTTAGGGGGCAGGGCCAACTATGGCTACACCTTC. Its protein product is CASSLGGRANYGYTF.

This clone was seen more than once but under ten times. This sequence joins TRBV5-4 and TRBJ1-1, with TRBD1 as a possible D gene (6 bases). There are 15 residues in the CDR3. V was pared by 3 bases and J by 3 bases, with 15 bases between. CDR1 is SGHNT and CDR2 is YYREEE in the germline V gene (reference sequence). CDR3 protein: CASSSLDRTYTEAFF. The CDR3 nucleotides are TGTGCCAGCAGCTCGTTGGACAGAACTTACACTGAAGCTTTCTTT.

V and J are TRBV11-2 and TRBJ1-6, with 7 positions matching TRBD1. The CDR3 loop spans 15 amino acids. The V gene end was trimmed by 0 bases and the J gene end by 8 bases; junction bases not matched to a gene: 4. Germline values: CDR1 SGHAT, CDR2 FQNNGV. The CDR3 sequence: CASSLEDRLYSPLHF. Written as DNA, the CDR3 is TGTGCCAGCAGCTTAGAGGACAGGCTGTATTCACCCCTCCACTTT.

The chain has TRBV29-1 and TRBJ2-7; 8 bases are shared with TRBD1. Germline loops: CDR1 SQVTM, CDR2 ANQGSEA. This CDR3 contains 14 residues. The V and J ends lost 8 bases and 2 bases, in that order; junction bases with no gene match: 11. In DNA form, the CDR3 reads TGCAGCTTCTTCGGACAGGGCGGAACCTACGAGCAGTACTTC. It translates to CSFFGQGGTYEQYF.

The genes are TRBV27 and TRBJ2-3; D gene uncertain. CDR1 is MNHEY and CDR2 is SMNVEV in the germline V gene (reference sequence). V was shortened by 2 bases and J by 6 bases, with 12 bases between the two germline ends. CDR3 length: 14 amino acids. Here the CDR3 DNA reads TGTGCCAGCAGTTTAAGGGCCCGACGGGATACGCAGTATTTT. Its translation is CASSLRARRDTQYF.

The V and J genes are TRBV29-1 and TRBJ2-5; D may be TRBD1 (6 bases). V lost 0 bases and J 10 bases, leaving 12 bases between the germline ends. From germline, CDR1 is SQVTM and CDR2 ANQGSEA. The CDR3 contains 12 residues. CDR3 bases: TGCAGCGTTGAAGAGACAGGTAGACACCAGTACTTC. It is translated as CSVEETGRHQYF.

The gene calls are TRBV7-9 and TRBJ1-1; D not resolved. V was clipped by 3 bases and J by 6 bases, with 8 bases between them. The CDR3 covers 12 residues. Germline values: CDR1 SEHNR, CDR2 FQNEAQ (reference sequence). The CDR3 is CASSLTVAEAFF. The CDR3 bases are TGTGCCAGCAGCTTGACGGTAGCTGAAGCTTTCTTT.

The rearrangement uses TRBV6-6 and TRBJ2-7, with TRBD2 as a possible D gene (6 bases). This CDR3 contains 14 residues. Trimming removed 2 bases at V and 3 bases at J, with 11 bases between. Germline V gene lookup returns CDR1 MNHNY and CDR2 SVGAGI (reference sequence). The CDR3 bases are TGTGCCAGCAGTTACACGGGGGAGAACTACGAGCAGTACTTC. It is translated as CASSYTGENYEQYF.

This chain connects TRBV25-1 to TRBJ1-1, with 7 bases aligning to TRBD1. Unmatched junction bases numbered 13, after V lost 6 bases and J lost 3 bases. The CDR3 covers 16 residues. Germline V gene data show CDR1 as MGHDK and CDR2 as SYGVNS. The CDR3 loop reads CASSPRRGLRDTEAFF. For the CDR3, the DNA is TGTGCCAGCAGCCCGCGGAGGGGGCTACGAGACACTGAAGCTTTCTTT.

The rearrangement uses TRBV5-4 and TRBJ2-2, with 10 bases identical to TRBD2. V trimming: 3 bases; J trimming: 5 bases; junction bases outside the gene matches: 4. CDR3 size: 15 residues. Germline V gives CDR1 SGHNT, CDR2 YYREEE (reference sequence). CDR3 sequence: CASSSAGGPTGELFF. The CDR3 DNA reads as TGTGCCAGCAGCTCAGCGGGGGGGCCGACCGGGGAGCTGTTTTTT.

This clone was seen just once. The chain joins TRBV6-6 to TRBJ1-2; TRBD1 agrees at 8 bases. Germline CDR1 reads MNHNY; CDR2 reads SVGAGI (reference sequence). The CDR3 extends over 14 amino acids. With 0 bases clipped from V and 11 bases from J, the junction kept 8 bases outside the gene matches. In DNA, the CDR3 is TGTGCCAGCAGTTACTCAGGGACAGGAGACCTGTACACCTTC. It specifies CASSYSGTGDLYTF.